These T cell receptor beta chains were read from a single sample in a study of blood T cell repertoires in COVID-19. The protocol was immunoSEQ multiplex PCR, while the TCRdb copy is restricted to in-frame clones and leaves out a portion. There are about 200,000 clones in the sample; approximately 78% occur only once, and 8.2% lies in the top ten. The sequenced sample consisted of peripheral blood. The receptors derive from a woman older than 75 with COVID-19, enrolled during active disease. The CDR3 runs from the conserved cysteine through the conserved F or W. Each record gives: J gene, clone size, V gene, D gene, CDR3 DNA, CDR3 protein. The D gene is left open where the match is weak. Clone size, where shown, is once, few, many, or a class for clones that have expanded.

>TRBJ1-1|few|TRBV7-9|TRBD1
TGTGCCAGCAGCTTAAAAGGGGGCGGCCGAAACACTGAAGCTTTCTTT
CASSLKGGGRNTEAFF
>TRBJ2-1|-|TRBV2|-
TGTGCCAGCACTGTGACTAGTCGAGCCTCCAGCAATGAGCAGTTCTTC
CASTVTSRASSNEQFF
>TRBJ2-3|-|TRBV28|-
TGTGCCAGCAGCTATCCGGGATGGGGCACAGATACGCAGTATTTT
CASSYPGWGTDTQYF
>TRBJ2-5|-|TRBV5-5|-
TGTGCCAGCAGCCCGACGGGGTGGGGAGAGACCCAGTACTTC
CASSPTGWGETQYF
>TRBJ2-1|-|TRBV27|TRBD2
TGTGCCAGCAGTTCCCCCGGGACTAGCAGGTCCGATGAGCAGTTCTTC
CASSSPGTSRSDEQFF
>TRBJ1-3|-|TRBV5-4|-
TGTGCCAGCAGCTCCCGGACAGACGGAAACACCATATATTTT
CASSSRTDGNTIYF
>TRBJ1-4|once|TRBV10-2|-
TGCGCCAGCAGTAACGTTGCGGGTTTCTATAATGAAAAACTGTTTTTT
CASSNVAGFYNEKLFF
>TRBJ2-6|-|TRBV19|-
TGTGCCAGTAGTACCGCAGGGGCCCTCTCTGGGGCCAACGTCCTGACTTTC
CASSTAGALSGANVLTF
>TRBJ2-3|-|TRBV5-1|TRBD2
TGCGCCAGCAGCTTTTTTGTTAGCGGGAGCACAGATACGCAGTATTTT
CASSFFVSGSTDTQYF
>TRBJ2-1|-|TRBV7-3|-
TGTGCCAGCAGCGAAATACCGAGCTACAATGAGCAGTTCTTC
CASSEIPSYNEQFF
>TRBJ2-3|-|TRBV18|-
TGTGCCAGCTCACAATCCGGGACTAGCACAGATACGCAGTATTTT
CASSQSGTSTDTQYF
>TRBJ2-7|-|TRBV18|TRBD2
TGTGCCAGCTCACCCGTGGCGGGAGAGGGGTACGAGCAGTACTTC
CASSPVAGEGYEQYF
>TRBJ2-3|-|TRBV5-1|TRBD1
TGCGCCAGCAGCCCGCGGACAGGGAGGACCACAGATACGCAGTATTTT
CASSPRTGRTTDTQYF
>TRBJ2-1|-|TRBV7-3|TRBD1
TGTGCCACCTCACAGGGGGCGCGATATGAGCAGTTCTTC
CATSQGARYEQFF
>TRBJ1-5|-|TRBV28|-
TGTGCCAGCAGCGACACGGGGTATAGCAATCAGCCCCAGCATTTT
CASSDTGYSNQPQHF
>TRBJ1-1|-|TRBV28|TRBD1
TGTGCCAGCAGCCCGGGACAGACCAACACTGAAGCTTTCTTT
CASSPGQTNTEAFF
>TRBJ2-3|-|TRBV7-3|TRBD2
TGTGCCAGCAGCTTAGGGCCTAGCGGGCGAGTGCAGTATTTT
CASSLGPSGRVQYF
>TRBJ2-5|-|TRBV9|TRBD2
TGTGCCAGCAGCCCCATCGGCGCGGGGGGGAAAAAGACCCAGTACTTC
CASSPIGAGGKKTQYF
>TRBJ2-7|-|TRBV5-1|TRBD2
TGCGCCAGCAGCTTCCGGGGGGGGCCGACCTACGAGCAGTACTTC
CASSFRGGPTYEQYF
>TRBJ2-1|-|TRBV7-3|-
TGTGCCAGCAGCCGCGGAATGGGGCTCAACAATGAGCAGTTCTTC
CASSRGMGLNNEQFF
>TRBJ2-2|-|TRBV19|-
TGTGCCAGTAGTATAGACAGGGGAACCGGGGAGCTGTTTTTT
CASSIDRGTGELFF
>TRBJ2-7|-|TRBV11-2|-
TGTGCCAGCAGCTTCGCGGGACAGAAGAGCTCCTACGAGCAGTACTTC
CASSFAGQKSSYEQYF
>TRBJ1-2|few|TRBV19|-
TGTGCCAGTAGTATCAGGGGCCGCGTGGAAATTGGCTACACCTTC
CASSIRGRVEIGYTF